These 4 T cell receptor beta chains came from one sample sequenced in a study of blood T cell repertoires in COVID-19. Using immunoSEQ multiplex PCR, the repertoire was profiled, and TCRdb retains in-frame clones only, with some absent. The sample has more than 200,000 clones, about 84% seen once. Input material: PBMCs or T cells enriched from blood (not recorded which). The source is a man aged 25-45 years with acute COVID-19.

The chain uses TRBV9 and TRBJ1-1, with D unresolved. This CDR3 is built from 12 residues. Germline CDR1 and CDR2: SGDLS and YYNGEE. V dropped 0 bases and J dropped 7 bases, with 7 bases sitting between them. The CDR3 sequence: CASSVAGGEAFF. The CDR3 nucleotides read TGTGCCAGCAGCGTAGCGGGAGGTGAAGCTTTCTTT. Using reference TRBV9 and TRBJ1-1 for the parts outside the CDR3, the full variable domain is DSGVTQTPKHLITATGQRVTLRCSPRSGDLSVYWYQQSLDQGLQFLIQYYNGEERAKGNILERFSAQQFPDLHSELNLSSLELGDSALYFCASSVAGGEAFFGQGTRLTVV.

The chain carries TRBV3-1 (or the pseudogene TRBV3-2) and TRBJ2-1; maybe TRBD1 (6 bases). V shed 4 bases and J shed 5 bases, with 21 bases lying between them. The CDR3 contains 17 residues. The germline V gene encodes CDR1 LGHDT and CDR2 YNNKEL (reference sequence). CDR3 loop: CASSPDLGWGPHNEQFF. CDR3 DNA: TGTGCCAGCAGCCCAGACCTGGGGTGGGGGCCGCACAATGAGCAGTTCTTC.

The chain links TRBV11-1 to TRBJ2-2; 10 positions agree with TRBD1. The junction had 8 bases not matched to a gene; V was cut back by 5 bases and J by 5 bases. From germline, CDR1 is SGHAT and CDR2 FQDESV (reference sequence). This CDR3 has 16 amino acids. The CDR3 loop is CASSPPGQGRTGELFF. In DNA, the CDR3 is TGTGCCAGCAGCCCCCCGGGACAGGGGAGGACCGGGGAGCTGTTTTTT.

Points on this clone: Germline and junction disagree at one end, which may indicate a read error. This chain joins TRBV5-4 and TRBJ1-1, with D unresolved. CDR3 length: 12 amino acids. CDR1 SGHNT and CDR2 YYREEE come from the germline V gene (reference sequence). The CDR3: CASSWENAEAFF. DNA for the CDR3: TGTGCCAGCAGCTGGGAGAACGCTGAAGCTTTCTTT. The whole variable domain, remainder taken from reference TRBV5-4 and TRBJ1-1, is ETGVTQSPTHLIKTRGQQVTLRCSSQSGHNTVSWYQQALGQGPQFIFQYYREEENGRGNFPPRFSGLQFPNYSSELNVNALELDDSALYLCASSWENAEAFFGQGTRLTVV.